This T cell receptor beta chain was captured in a study of long-term antiretroviral therapy in people with HIV. Investigators performed immunoSEQ version v3.0 at survey level. Data came from immunoSEQ multiplex PCR; TCRdb stores just in-frame clones and leaves some out. This table holds about 35,000 clones, around 79% found once. Study-wide points: Blood dates from the mid-2000s to the late 2010s, possibly under older ART regimens.

Per germline, CDR1 SGHDT and CDR2 YYEEEE. The CDR3 extends over 13 amino acids. Between the trimmed V and J ends, which lost 3 bases and 10 bases, there was a span of 14 bases. This clone was detected once. What it recognizes is unknown. The starting material was unsorted PBMCs, obtained 3 years after starting antiretroviral therapy. The chain employs TRBV5-6 and TRBJ2-1; the D gene could be TRBD1 or TRBD2 (6 bases each). The source is a man aged 45-65 years with HIV. The CDR3 DNA reads as TGTGCCAGCAGCTCCCTCGGGGGCAGGGAGCAGTTCTTC. This sequence encodes CASSSLGGREQFF. Looking up the rest from reference TRBV5-6 and TRBJ2-1 gives the full variable domain: DAGVTQSPTHLIKTRGQQVTLRCSPKSGHDTVSWYQQALGQGPQFIFQYYEEEERQRGNFPDRFSGHQFPNYSSELNVNALLLGDSALYLCASSSLGGREQFFGPGTRLTVL.